This TCR beta chain was sequenced for a study of T cells after yellow fever vaccination. Study-level results: Most primary-vaccination clones recurred post-booster (roughly 96% CD4, 88% CD8).

The table lists this clonotype with a few counts. Its antigen is unknown. The CDR3 has 16 residues. The germline V gene encodes CDR1 LGHDT and CDR2 YNNKEL (reference sequence). V was pared by 1 base and J by 1 base, with 0 bases of the junction left unmatched. One entry per CDR3 protein results from TCRdb running MiXCR on the 5' RACE reads. The sample lists around 320,000 distinct CDR3 sequences, 3.5% to 5% occurring once. This sequence originates from a man between 18 and 35 years old who received the YFV17D yellow fever vaccine. V gene TRBV3-1 combines with J gene TRBJ2-2; 10 bases match TRBD2. The sequenced sample was PBMCs, obtained 15 days after the yellow fever booster vaccination. The CDR3 DNA reads as TGTGCCAGCAGCCAAGCTAGCGGGGGGAACACCGGGGAGCTGTTTTTT. This gives the protein CASSQASGGNTGELFF.